The clone carrying this T cell receptor beta chain was counted at least ten times. Trimming cost V 0 bases and J 8 bases, with 13 bases left between them. CDR3 length: 14 amino acids. Germline values: CDR1 SEHNR, CDR2 FQNEAQ (reference sequence). TCRdb called the 5' RACE reads again in MiXCR, with one record for every CDR3 protein. The sample has about 720,000 distinct CDR3 sequences; over 15% are singletons. This entry comes from a study of identical twins. In addition, the sample was reused for a study of T cells expressing NK-cell markers. That work contributes: Six donors had dominant NKG2C+ clonotypes that comprised roughly 1.0-8% of their CD8+ T cells. These same clonotypes (in a handful of donors) also led the CD3+CD56-NKG2C+ fraction.

The source is a woman aged 18-35 years in good health. This chain connects TRBV7-9 to TRBJ1-2; TRBD1 is a possible D gene (5 bases). Sequenced input: PBMCs. CDR3 bases: TGTGCCAGCAGCTTAGCGGGGACGGGTCGAGGCTACACCTTC. This sequence encodes CASSLAGTGRGYTF.